The TCR beta chain described here comes from a study of blood T cells in healthy people across ages. Study outcomes and limitations: Because donor CMV status was unknown, expanded clonotype changes were possibly confounded.

Primers used in a second PCR of about 7 to 11 cycles were a sample-barcoded 5' primer and a J-beta primer mix. TCRdb reprocessed the 5' RACE reads with MiXCR, giving one entry per CDR3 protein. The top ten hold more than 7.5% of the sample, which has 600,000 to 850,000 distinct CDR3 sequences, around 25% seen once. The V end lost 7 bases, the J end lost 4 bases, and 11 bases lay between the germline ends. Germline CDR1 and CDR2: MNHNY and SVGAGI (reference sequence). The CDR3 is made up of 13 amino acids. This clonotype has more than one count but fewer than ten. Its specificity is unknown. The study isolated at least 6.5 million PBMCs from each sample. These data were also reused for a study on T cells of mothers and their children.

This TCR came from a boy younger than 18 in good health. The chain uses TRBV6-6 and TRBJ1-5, with no clear D. The sequenced material came from blood. The CDR3 loop is CASIPGLNQPQHF. CDR3 in DNA: TGTGCCAGCATCCCGGGCCTGAATCAGCCCCAGCATTTT.